In its sample, the clone carrying this T cell receptor (beta chain) was seen once. Profiled with immunoSEQ multiplex PCR; TCRdb holds only in-frame clones, not every one. The sample lists tens of thousands of clones; around 80% were seen once. This sample was taken from a study of OX40 agonist ivuxolimab in advanced cancers. V lost 6 bases and J 4 bases, leaving 13 bases between the germline ends. The germline gives CDR1 MGHRA, CDR2 YSYEKL. This CDR3 spans 13 amino acids. The sample was CD4+ or CD8+ T cells sorted from blood, taken in a trial of the OX40 agonist ivuxolimab. This sequence originates from an adult with an advanced solid tumor such as melanoma, head and neck, liver or kidney cancer. The V and J genes are TRBV4-1 and TRBJ2-7; D call uncertain. CDR3 in amino acids: CASSDGLGYEQYF. As DNA, the CDR3 is TGCGCCAGCAGTGATGGATTAGGTTACGAGCAGTACTTC.